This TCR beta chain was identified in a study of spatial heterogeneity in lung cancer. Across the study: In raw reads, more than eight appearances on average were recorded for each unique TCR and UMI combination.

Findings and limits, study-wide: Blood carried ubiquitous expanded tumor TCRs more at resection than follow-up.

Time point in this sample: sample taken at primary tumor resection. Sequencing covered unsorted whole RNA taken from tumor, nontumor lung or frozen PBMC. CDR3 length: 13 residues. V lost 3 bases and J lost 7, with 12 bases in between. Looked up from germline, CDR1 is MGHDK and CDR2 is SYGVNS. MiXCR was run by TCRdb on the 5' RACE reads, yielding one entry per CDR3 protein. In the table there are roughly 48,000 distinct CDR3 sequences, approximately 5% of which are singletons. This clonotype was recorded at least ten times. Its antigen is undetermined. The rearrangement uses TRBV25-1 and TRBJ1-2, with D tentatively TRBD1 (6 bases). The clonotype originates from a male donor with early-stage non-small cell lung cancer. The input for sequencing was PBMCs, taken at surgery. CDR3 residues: CASSEAGGRGYTF. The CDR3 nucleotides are TGTGCCAGCAGTGAGGCGGGGGGCCGTGGCTACACCTTC.